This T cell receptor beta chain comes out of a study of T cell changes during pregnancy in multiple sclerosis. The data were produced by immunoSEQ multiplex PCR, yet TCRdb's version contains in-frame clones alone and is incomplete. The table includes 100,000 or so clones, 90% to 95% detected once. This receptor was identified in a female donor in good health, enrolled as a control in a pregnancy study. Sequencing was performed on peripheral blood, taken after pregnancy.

CDR3 in DNA: TGTGCCAGCCGCTACGGAGGGGCATACAATGAGCAGTTCTTC. Amino acid sequence: CASRYGGAYNEQFF. The chain is built from TRBV19 and TRBJ2-1; TRBD2 is a possible D gene (6 bases). The CDR3 totals 14 residues. Trimming took 9 bases from V and 4 from J, leaving 16 bases between them. From germline, CDR1 is LNHDA and CDR2 SQIVND (reference sequence).